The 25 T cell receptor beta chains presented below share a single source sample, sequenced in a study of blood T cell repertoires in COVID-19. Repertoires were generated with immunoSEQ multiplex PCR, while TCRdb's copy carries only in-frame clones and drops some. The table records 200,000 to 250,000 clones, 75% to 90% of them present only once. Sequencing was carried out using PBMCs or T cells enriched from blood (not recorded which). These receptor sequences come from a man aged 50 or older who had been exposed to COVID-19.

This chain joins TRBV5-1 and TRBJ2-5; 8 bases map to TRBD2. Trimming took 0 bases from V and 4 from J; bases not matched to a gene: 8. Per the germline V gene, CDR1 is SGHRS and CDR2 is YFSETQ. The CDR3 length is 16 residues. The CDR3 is CASSLGPGLERETQYF. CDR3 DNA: TGCGCCAGCAGCTTGGGACCGGGACTAGAAAGAGAGACCCAGTACTTC.

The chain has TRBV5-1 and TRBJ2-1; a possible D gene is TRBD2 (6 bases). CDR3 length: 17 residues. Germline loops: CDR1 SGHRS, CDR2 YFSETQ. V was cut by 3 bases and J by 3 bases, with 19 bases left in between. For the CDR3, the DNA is TGCGCCAGCAGCTCCACTACACTAGCCACGGGCTACAATGAGCAGTTCTTC. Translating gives CASSSTTLATGYNEQFF.

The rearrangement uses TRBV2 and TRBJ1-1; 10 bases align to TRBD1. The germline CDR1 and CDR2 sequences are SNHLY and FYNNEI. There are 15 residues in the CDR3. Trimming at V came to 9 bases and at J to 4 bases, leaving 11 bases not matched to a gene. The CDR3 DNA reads TGTGCCAGTCGGGACAGGGGTATGCTAAGCACTGAAGCTTTCTTT. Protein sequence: CASRDRGMLSTEAFF. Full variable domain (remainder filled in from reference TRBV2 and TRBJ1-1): EPEVTQTPSHQVTQMGQEVILRCVPISNHLYFYWYRQILGQKVEFLVSFYNNEISEKSEIFDDQFSVERPDGSNFTLKIRSTKLEDSAMYFCASRDRGMLSTEAFFGQGTRLTVV.

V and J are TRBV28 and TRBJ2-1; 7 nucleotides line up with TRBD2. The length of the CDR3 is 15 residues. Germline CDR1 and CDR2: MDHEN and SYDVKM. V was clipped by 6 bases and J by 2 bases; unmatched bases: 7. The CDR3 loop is CASRPAGRAYNEQFF. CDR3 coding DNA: TGTGCCAGCAGACCAGCGGGAAGGGCCTACAATGAGCAGTTCTTC.

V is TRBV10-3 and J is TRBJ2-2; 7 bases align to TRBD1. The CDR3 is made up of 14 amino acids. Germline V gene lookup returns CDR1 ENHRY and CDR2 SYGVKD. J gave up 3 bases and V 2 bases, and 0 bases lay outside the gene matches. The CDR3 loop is CAISEDRDTGELFF. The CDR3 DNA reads TGTGCCATCAGTGAGGACAGGGACACCGGGGAGCTGTTTTTT.

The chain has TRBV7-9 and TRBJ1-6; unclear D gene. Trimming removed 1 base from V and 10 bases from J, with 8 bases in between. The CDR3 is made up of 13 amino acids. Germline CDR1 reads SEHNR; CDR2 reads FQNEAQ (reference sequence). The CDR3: CASSLGEGSPLHF. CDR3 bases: TGTGCCAGCAGCTTAGGGGAGGGATCACCCCTCCACTTT. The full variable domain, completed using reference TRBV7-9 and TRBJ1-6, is DTGVSQNPRHKITKRGQNVTFRCDPISEHNRLYWYRQTLGQGPEFLTYFQNEAQLEKSRLLSDRFSAERPKGSFSTLEIQRTEQGDSAMYLCASSLGEGSPLHFGNGTRLTVT.

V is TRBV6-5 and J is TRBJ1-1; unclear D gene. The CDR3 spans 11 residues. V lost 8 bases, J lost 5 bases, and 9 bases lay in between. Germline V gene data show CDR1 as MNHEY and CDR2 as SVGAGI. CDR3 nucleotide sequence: TGTGCCAGCTACGGTTGGACTGAAGCTTTCTTT. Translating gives CASYGWTEAFF.

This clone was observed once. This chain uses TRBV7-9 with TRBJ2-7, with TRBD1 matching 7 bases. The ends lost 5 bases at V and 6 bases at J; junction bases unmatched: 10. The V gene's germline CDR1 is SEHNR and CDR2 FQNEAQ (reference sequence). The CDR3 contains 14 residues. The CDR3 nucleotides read TGTGCCAGCAGCCCCCGGACAGGAGAGGTCGAGCAGTACTTC. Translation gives CASSPRTGEVEQYF.

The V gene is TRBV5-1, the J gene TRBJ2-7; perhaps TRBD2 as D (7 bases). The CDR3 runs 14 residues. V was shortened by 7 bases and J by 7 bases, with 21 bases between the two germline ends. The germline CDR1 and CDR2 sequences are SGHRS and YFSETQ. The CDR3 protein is CASAQGGGPGEQYV. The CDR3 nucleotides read TGCGCCAGCGCCCAAGGGGGAGGGCCGGGTGAGCAGTACGTC.

CDR3 in amino acids: CASSVLTALPYNEQFF. CDR3 nucleotide sequence: TGTGCCAGCTCAGTCCTGACAGCCCTTCCCTACAATGAGCAGTTCTTC. The chain couples TRBV18 to TRBJ2-1; possible D gene TRBD1, 5 bases. The CDR3 loop spans 16 amino acids. The germline V gene has CDR1 KGHSH and CDR2 LQKENI. V lost 5 bases and J lost 2, with 16 bases in between. Complete variable domain (other parts from reference TRBV18 and TRBJ2-1): NAGVMQNPRHLVRRRGQEARLRCSPMKGHSHVYWYRQLPEEGLKFMVYLQKENIIDESGMPKERFSAEFPKEGPSILRIQQVVRGDSAAYFCASSVLTALPYNEQFFGPGTRLTVL.

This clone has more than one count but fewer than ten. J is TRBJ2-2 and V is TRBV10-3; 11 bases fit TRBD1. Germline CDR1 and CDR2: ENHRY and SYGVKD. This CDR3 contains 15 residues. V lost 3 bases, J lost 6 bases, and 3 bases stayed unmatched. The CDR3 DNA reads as TGTGCCATCAGTGACCGGGACAGGGGGGCCGGGGAGCTGTTTTTT. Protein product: CAISDRDRGAGELFF.

The CDR3: CASSPSLAGSSYNEQFF. DNA of the CDR3: TGTGCCAGCTCACCCTCTTTGGCGGGGAGCTCCTACAATGAGCAGTTCTTC. This chain connects TRBV18 to TRBJ2-1, with D perhaps TRBD2 (6 bases). Trimming left V 3 bases short and J 0 bases short, with 15 bases between. Germline V gene data show CDR1 as KGHSH and CDR2 as LQKENI. The CDR3 length is 17 residues.

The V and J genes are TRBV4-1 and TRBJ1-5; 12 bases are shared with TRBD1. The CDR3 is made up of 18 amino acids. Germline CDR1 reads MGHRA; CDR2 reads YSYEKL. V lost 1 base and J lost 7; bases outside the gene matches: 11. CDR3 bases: TGCGCCAGCAGCCAAGGAGCCGGGACAGGGGGCCTTGTCCAGCCCCAGCATTTT. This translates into CASSQGAGTGGLVQPQHF.

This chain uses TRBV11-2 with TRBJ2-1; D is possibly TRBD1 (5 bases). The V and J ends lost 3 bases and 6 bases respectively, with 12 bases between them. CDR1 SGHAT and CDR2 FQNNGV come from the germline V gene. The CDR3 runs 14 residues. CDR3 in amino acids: CASSLDTLGNEQFF. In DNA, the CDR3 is TGTGCCAGCAGCTTGGACACCCTTGGCAATGAGCAGTTCTTC.

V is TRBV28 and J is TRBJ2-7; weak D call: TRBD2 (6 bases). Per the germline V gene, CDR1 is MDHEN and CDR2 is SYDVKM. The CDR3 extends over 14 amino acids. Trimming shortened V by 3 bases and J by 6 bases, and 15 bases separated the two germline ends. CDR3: CASSFRGREFEQYF. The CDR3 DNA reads TGTGCCAGCAGTTTTCGGGGTCGGGAGTTCGAGCAGTACTTC. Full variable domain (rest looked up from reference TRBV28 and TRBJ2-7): DVKVTQSSRYLVKRTGEKVFLECVQDMDHENMFWYRQDPGLGLRLIYFSYDVKMKEKGDIPEGYSVSREKKERFSLILESASTNQTSMYLCASSFRGREFEQYFGPGTRLTVT.

CDR3 residues: CASSVTTEYNSPLHF. The CDR3 DNA is TGTGCCAGCAGCGTAACGACAGAGTATAATTCACCCCTCCACTTT. V gene TRBV9 combines with J gene TRBJ1-6; a weak D match, TRBD1 (5 bases). Trimming removed 1 base at V and 4 bases at J, with 9 bases between. CDR1 is SGDLS, CDR2 YYNGEE, per germline. This CDR3 contains 15 residues.

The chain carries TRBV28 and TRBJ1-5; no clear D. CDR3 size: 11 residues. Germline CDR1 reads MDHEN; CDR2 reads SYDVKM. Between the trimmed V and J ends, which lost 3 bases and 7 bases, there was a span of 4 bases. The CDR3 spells CASSFEQPQHF. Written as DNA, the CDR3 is TGTGCCAGCAGTTTTGAGCAGCCCCAGCATTTT.

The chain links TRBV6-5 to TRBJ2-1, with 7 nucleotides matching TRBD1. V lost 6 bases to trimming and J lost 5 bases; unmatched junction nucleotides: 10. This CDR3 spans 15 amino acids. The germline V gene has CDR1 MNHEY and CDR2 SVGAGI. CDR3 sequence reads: CASRIQGSFHNEQFF. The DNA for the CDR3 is TGTGCCAGCAGAATACAGGGGTCATTTCACAATGAGCAGTTCTTC.

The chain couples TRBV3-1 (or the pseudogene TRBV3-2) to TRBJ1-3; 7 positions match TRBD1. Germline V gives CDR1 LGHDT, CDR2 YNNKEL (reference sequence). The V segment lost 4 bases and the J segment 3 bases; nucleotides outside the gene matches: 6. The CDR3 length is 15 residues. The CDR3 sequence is CASSLSWDSGNTIYF. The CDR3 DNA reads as TGTGCCAGCAGCCTTTCCTGGGACAGTGGAAACACCATATATTTT.

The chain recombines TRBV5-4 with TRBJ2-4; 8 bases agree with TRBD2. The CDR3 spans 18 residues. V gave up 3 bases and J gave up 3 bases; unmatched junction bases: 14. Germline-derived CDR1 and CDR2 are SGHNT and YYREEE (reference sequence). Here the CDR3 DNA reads TGTGCCAGCAGCTCGGTACCACTAGCGGTGGGTGGCAAAAACATTCAGTACTTC. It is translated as CASSSVPLAVGGKNIQYF.

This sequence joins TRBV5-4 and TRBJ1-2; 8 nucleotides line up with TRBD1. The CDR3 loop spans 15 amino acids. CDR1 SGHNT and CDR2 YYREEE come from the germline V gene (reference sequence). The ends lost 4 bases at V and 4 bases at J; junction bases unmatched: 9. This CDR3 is CASSRPTGDSYGYTF. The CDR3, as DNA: TGTGCCAGCAGCCGCCCGACAGGGGATTCCTATGGCTACACCTTC.

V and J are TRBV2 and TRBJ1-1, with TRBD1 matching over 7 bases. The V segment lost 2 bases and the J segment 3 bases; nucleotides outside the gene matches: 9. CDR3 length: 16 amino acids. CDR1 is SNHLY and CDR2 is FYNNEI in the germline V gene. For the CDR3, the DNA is TGTGCCAGCAGTGAAACCCCGCGACAGGGACACACTGAAGCTTTCTTT. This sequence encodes CASSETPRQGHTEAFF. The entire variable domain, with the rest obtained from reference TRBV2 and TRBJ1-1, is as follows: EPEVTQTPSHQVTQMGQEVILRCVPISNHLYFYWYRQILGQKVEFLVSFYNNEISEKSEIFDDQFSVERPDGSNFTLKIRSTKLEDSAMYFCASSETPRQGHTEAFFGQGTRLTVV.

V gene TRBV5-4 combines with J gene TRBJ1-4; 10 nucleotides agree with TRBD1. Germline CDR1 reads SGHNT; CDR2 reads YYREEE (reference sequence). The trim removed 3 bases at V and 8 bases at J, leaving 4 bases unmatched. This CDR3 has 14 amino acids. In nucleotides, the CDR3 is TGTGCCAGCAGCTATGACAGGGGGCGAGAAAAACTGTTTTTT. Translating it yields CASSYDRGREKLFF.

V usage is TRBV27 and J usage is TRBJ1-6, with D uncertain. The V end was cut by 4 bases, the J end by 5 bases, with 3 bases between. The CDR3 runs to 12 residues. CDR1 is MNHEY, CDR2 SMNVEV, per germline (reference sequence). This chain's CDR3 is CASSSNNSPLHF. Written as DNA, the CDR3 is TGTGCCAGCAGTTCTAATAATTCACCCCTCCACTTT.

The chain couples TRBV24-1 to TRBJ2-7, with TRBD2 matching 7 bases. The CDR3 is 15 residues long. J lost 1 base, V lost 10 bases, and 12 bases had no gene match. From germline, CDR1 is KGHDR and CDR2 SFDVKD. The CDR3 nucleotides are TGTGCCACGAAACAAGGACTAGGAGGATCCTACGAGCAGTACGTC. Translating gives CATKQGLGGSYEQYV.